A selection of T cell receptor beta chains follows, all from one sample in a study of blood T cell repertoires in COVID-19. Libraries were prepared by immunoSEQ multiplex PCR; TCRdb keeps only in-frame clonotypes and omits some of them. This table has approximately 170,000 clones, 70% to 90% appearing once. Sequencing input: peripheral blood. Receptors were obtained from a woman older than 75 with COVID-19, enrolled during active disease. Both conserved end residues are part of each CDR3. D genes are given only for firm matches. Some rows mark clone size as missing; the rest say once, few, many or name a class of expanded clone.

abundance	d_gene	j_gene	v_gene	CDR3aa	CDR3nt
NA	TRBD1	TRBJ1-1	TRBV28	CASSPGGARNTEAFF	TGTGCCAGCAGCCCAGGGGGCGCGCGGAACACTGAAGCTTTCTTT
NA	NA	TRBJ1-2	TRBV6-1	CASSERPGLNYGYTF	TGTGCCAGCAGTGAACGCCCGGGACTAAACTATGGCTACACCTTC
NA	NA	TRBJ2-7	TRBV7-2	CASSTTWGRDYEQYF	TGTGCCAGCAGCACTACGTGGGGCAGAGACTACGAGCAGTACTTC
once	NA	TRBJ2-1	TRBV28	CASSPSSVQQFF	TGTGCCAGCAGTCCGTCTAGCGTGCAGCAGTTCTTC
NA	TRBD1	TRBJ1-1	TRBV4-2	CASSPETGWGTEAFF	TGTGCCAGCAGCCCAGAGACAGGGTGGGGGACTGAAGCTTTCTTT
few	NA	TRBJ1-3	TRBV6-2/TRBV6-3	CASSHHGANTIYF	TGTGCCAGCAGCCACCATGGGGCGAACACCATATATTTT
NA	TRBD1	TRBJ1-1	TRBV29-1	CSVEWGTGNTEAFF	TGCAGCGTTGAGTGGGGGACAGGGAACACTGAAGCTTTCTTT
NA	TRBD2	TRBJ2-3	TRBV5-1	CASAQFGEGQDTQYF	TGCGCCAGCGCTCAGTTCGGGGAGGGCCAAGATACGCAGTATTTT
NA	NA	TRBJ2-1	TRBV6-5	CATTYGSNEQFF	TGTGCCACAACTTACGGGTCTAATGAGCAGTTCTTC
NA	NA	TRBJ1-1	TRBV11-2	CASSLQGTEAFF	TGTGCCAGCAGCTTACAGGGCACTGAAGCTTTCTTT
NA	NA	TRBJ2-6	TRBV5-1	CASSQDSSGANVLTF	TGCGCCAGCAGCCAGGACAGCTCTGGGGCCAACGTCCTGACTTTC
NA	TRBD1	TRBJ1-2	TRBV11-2	CASSSRDRGDYGYTF	TGTGCCAGCAGCTCCCGTGACAGGGGTGACTATGGCTACACCTTC
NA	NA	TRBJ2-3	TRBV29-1	CSVKEQHSTDTQYF	TGCAGCGTTAAAGAACAGCATAGCACAGATACGCAGTATTTT
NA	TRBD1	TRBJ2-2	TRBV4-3	CASSQEFPGQGFKDTGELFF	TGCGCCAGCAGCCAAGAATTCCCGGGACAGGGATTTAAGGACACCGGGGAGCTGTTTTTT
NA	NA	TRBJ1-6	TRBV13	CASSLSGNNSPLHF	TGTGCCAGCAGCTTGAGCGGGAATAATTCACCCCTCCACTTT
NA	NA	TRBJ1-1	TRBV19	CASSMGGGGNTEAFF	TGTGCCAGTAGTATGGGAGGCGGGGGAAACACTGAAGCTTTCTTT
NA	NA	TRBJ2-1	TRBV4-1	CARGRDNPSSYNEQFF	TGCGCCAGGGGGCGAGATAACCCGAGCTCCTACAATGAGCAGTTCTTC
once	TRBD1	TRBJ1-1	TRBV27	CASSPRQGRITEAFF	TGTGCCAGCAGTCCGCGACAGGGCAGGATCACTGAAGCTTTCTTT
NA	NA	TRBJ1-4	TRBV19	CAARTANEKLFF	TGTGCCGCCAGGACAGCTAATGAAAAACTGTTTTTT
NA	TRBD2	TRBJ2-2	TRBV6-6	CASSRPGLAGNTGELFF	TGTGCCAGCAGTCGCCCGGGACTAGCGGGAAACACCGGGGAGCTGTTTTTT
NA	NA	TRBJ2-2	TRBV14	CASSLNSDTGELFF	TGTGCCAGCAGCCTGAATTCAGACACCGGGGAGCTGTTTTTT
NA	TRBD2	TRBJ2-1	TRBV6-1	CASSEGSPAGGPKQFF	TGTGCCAGCAGTGAAGGGTCGCCAGCGGGAGGGCCGAAGCAGTTCTTC
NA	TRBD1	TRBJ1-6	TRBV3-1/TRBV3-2	CASSHLGQARNSPLHF	TGTGCCAGCAGCCACCTAGGACAGGCACGCAATTCACCCCTCCACTTT
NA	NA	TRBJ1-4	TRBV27	CASRRNLDSPGKLFF	TGTGCCAGCAGGCGAAACCTCGACAGTCCAGGAAAACTGTTTTTT
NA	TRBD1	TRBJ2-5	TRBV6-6	CASNNRGAQETQYF	TGTGCCAGCAATAACAGGGGGGCACAAGAGACCCAGTACTTC
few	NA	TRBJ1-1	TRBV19	CASSQKRDTEAFF	TGTGCCAGTAGTCAAAAGCGGGACACTGAAGCTTTCTTT
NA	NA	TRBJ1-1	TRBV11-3	CASSLVMESEAFF	TGTGCCAGCAGCTTAGTTATGGAGAGTGAAGCTTTCTTT
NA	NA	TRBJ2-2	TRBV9	CASSVVTGINTGELFF	TGTGCCAGCAGCGTAGTAACAGGGATAAACACCGGGGAGCTGTTTTTT
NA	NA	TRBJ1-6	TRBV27	CASSFPGENSPLHF	TGTGCCAGCAGTTTCCCCGGGGAGAATTCACCCCTCCACTTT
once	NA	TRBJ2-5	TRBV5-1	CASSSQETQYF	TGCGCCAGCAGCTCTCAAGAGACCCAGTACTTC
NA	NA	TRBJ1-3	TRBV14	CASSQRVRGNTIYF	TGTGCCAGCAGCCAGAGGGTCCGTGGAAACACCATATATTTT
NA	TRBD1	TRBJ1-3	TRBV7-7	CATRDSGNTIYF	TGTGCCACCCGGGACAGCGGAAACACCATATATTTT
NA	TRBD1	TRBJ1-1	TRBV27	CASSLRRTGETEAFF	TGTGCCAGCAGTTTGCGCCGGACAGGGGAAACTGAAGCTTTCTTT
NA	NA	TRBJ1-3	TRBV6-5	CASSPLPGNTIYF	TGTGCCAGCAGCCCCCTTCCTGGAAACACCATATATTTT
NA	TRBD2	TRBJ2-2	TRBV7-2	CASSFDSGRGTGELFF	TGTGCCAGCAGCTTTGACAGCGGGAGGGGAACCGGGGAGCTGTTTTTT
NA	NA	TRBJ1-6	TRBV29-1	CSVQGAANSPLHF	TGCAGCGTCCAGGGCGCGGCGAATTCACCCCTCCACTTT
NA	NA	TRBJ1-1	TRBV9	CASSVGQGSMVTEAFF	TGTGCCAGCAGCGTCGGACAAGGCTCGATGGTCACTGAAGCTTTCTTT
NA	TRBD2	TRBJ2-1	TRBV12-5	CASGLGAGGTNEQFF	TGTGCTAGTGGTTTGGGGGCGGGAGGTACGAATGAGCAGTTCTTC
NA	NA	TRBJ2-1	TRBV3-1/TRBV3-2	CASSYDRRSYNEQFF	TGTGCCAGCAGCTACGACAGACGCTCCTACAATGAGCAGTTCTTC
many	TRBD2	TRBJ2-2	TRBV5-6	CASSFASGRTGELFF	TGTGCCAGCAGCTTTGCTAGCGGGCGAACCGGGGAGCTGTTTTTT
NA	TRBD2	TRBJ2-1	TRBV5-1	CASSLLAGGNEQFF	TGCGCCAGCAGCTTGCTAGCGGGAGGGAATGAGCAGTTCTTC
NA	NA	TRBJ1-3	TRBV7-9	CASSLLSNTIYF	TGTGCCAGCAGCTTATTATCAAACACCATATATTTT
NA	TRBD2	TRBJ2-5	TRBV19	CASSIGSGRGYPKTQYF	TGTGCCAGTAGTATAGGTAGCGGGAGAGGGTACCCCAAGACCCAGTACTTC
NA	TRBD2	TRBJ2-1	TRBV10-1	CASSEEGLAAKRGCNEQFF	TGCGCCAGCAGTGAGGAAGGACTAGCGGCAAAAAGGGGTTGCAATGAGCAGTTCTTC
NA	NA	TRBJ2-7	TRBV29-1	CSVGLFSSYEQYF	TGCAGCGTTGGACTTTTTAGCTCCTACGAGCAGTACTTC
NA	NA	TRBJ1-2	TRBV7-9	CASSKGDNNYGYTF	TGTGCCAGCAGCAAGGGGGACAACAACTATGGCTACACCTTC